One sample yielded the 18 T cell receptor beta chains listed below, sequenced in a study of blood T cell repertoires in COVID-19. Assay used: immunoSEQ multiplex PCR; TCRdb lists only in-frame clones, some missing. In the table there are about 130,000 clones, 80% to 90% of which are singletons. The source material was peripheral blood. The receptors stem from a human donor in a cohort sampled during active COVID-19.

This clone came up a few times. The J gene is TRBJ2-1, the V gene TRBV7-9; 11 positions agree with TRBD2. From germline, CDR1 is SEHNR and CDR2 FQNEAQ (reference sequence). The CDR3 covers 14 residues. Unmatched junction bases numbered 6, after V lost 5 bases and J lost 9 bases. The CDR3: CASSISGGAAEQFF. CDR3 DNA: TGTGCCAGCAGCATTAGCGGGGGGGCCGCTGAGCAGTTCTTC.

J is TRBJ2-3 and V is TRBV3-1 (or the pseudogene TRBV3-2); no reliable D call. V was trimmed by 2 bases and J by 0 bases, leaving 9 bases between them. The CDR3 spans 15 residues. CDR1 is LGHDT and CDR2 is YNNKEL in the germline V gene (reference sequence). CDR3 bases: TGTGCCAGCAGCCAACGAAGCGTTAGCACAGATACGCAGTATTTT. Residues: CASSQRSVSTDTQYF.

The chain combines TRBV19 with TRBJ1-5, with a possible D match to TRBD1 (6 bases). CDR3 length: 15 amino acids. With 7 bases removed from V and 3 bases from J, the gap between germline ends came to 16 bases. Germline V lookup: CDR1 LNHDA, CDR2 SQIVND (reference sequence). The CDR3 DNA reads as TGTGCCAGTACCCCAGAGGGGGGGGTCAATCAGCCCCAGCATTTT. Its translation: CASTPEGGVNQPQHF.

The V gene is TRBV5-6, the J gene TRBJ2-5, with 8 bases matching TRBD2. This CDR3 has 13 residues. J gave up 5 bases and V 4 bases, and 4 bases lay outside the gene matches. From germline, CDR1 is SGHDT and CDR2 YYEEEE. CDR3 protein: CASSPTSAETQYF. As DNA, the CDR3 is TGTGCCAGCAGCCCGACTAGCGCGGAGACCCAGTACTTC.

This rearrangement joins TRBV6-2 or TRBV6-3 to TRBJ1-1, with D uncertain. V dropped 0 bases and J dropped 6 bases, with 14 bases sitting between them. The CDR3 length is 15 residues. In germline, CDR1 is MNHEY, CDR2 SVGEGT. This CDR3 reads CASSYSIGRRAEAFF. CDR3 nucleotide sequence: TGTGCCAGCAGTTACTCGATCGGGAGGCGGGCTGAAGCTTTCTTT.

On this clone: This same CDR3 is encoded by further DNA sequences in the sample. The chain carries TRBV6-5 and TRBJ1-1, with 7 bases aligning to TRBD1. From germline, CDR1 is MNHEY and CDR2 SVGAGI. The CDR3 has 14 residues. V lost 6 bases and J lost 1; bases outside the gene matches: 5. The CDR3 DNA follows: TGTGCCAGCAGAGCCGGGACAGCGAACACTGAAGCTTTCTTT. This translates into CASRAGTANTEAFF.

CDR3 DNA sequence: TGTGCCAGCAGCTTAGAACCACAGGGGTCGGCCACCGGGGAGCTGTTTTTT. This sequence encodes CASSLEPQGSATGELFF. The chain links TRBV7-6 to TRBJ2-2, with 7 bases lining up with TRBD1. Trimming cost V 1 base and J 4 bases; bases outside gene matches: 9. Germline CDR1 is SGHVS and CDR2 is FNYEAQ. The CDR3 is made up of 17 amino acids. Variable domain in full (rest from reference TRBV7-6 and TRBJ2-2): GAGVSQSPRYKVTKRGQDVALRCDPISGHVSLYWYRQALGQGPEFLTYFNYEAQQDKSGLPNDRFSAERPEGSISTLTIQRTEQRDSAMYRCASSLEPQGSATGELFFGEGSRLTVL.

The chain recombines TRBV19 with TRBJ2-1; 7 positions match TRBD2. The CDR3 runs to 12 residues. V was pared by 3 bases and J by 10 bases, with 3 bases of the junction left unmatched. Germline CDR1 and CDR2: LNHDA and SQIVND (reference sequence). This chain's CDR3 is CASSIGGGEQFF. CDR3 DNA sequence: TGTGCCAGTAGTATCGGGGGAGGGGAGCAGTTCTTC.

This clone turned up a few times. This chain uses TRBV5-1 with TRBJ2-6, with 9 bases aligning to TRBD1. Germline V gene lookup returns CDR1 SGHRS and CDR2 YFSETQ. This CDR3 has 17 amino acids. The V segment lost 2 bases and the J segment 4 bases; nucleotides outside the gene matches: 7. The CDR3: CASSFRDRVRGANVLTF. CDR3 DNA sequence: TGCGCCAGCAGCTTTCGGGACAGGGTAAGAGGGGCCAACGTCCTGACTTTC.

This CDR3 reads CASSEGGDGQETQYF. CDR3 sequence (DNA): TGTGCCAGCAGTGAAGGGGGGGACGGACAAGAGACCCAGTACTTC. This chain connects TRBV2 to TRBJ2-5, with D perhaps matching TRBD2 (6 bases). The germline V gene encodes CDR1 SNHLY and CDR2 FYNNEI. V was pared by 1 base and J by 2 bases, with 11 bases between. This CDR3 has 15 residues. Variable domain in full (rest from reference TRBV2 and TRBJ2-5): EPEVTQTPSHQVTQMGQEVILRCVPISNHLYFYWYRQILGQKVEFLVSFYNNEISEKSEIFDDQFSVERPDGSNFTLKIRSTKLEDSAMYFCASSEGGDGQETQYFGPGTRLLVL.

The rearrangement uses TRBV5-5 and TRBJ1-2; D is unclear. V shed 0 bases and J shed 0 bases, with 9 bases lying between them. The V gene's germline CDR1 is SGHKS and CDR2 YYEKEE (reference sequence). The CDR3 loop spans 15 amino acids. The CDR3 DNA reads TGTGCCAGCAGCTTGGAGGCGGAAGCTAACTATGGCTACACCTTC. Its protein is CASSLEAEANYGYTF. Full variable domain (missing parts from reference TRBV5-5 and TRBJ1-2): DAGVTQSPTHLIKTRGQQVTLRCSPISGHKSVSWYQQVLGQGPQFIFQYYEKEERGRGNFPDRFSARQFPNYSSELNVNALLLGDSALYLCASSLEAEANYGYTFGSGTRLTVV.

CDR3 in amino acids: CASGLVRPARGPHYEQYF. For the CDR3, the DNA is TGTGCTAGTGGTTTGGTACGACCGGCCAGGGGGCCCCACTACGAGCAGTACTTC. This chain joins TRBV12-5 and TRBJ2-7, with 8 nucleotides matching TRBD1. Germline V gives CDR1 LGHNT, CDR2 FRNRAP. CDR3 length equals 18 residues. V lost 0 bases and J lost 3; bases outside the gene matches: 13.

The chain's CDR3 is CASSTKRGGTNEQFF. CDR3 DNA sequence: TGCGCCAGCAGCACCAAGCGGGGGGGGACCAATGAGCAGTTCTTC. This chain uses TRBV5-1 with TRBJ2-1; the match to TRBD2 covers 10 bases. V shed 4 bases, J shed 6 bases, and the junction held 7 bases outside the gene matches. CDR1 is SGHRS, CDR2 YFSETQ, per germline. This CDR3 comprises 15 residues.

The V and J genes are TRBV20-1 and TRBJ2-5, with 10 bases identical to TRBD2. The CDR3 covers 15 residues. Germline V gene data show CDR1 as DFQATT and CDR2 as SNEGSKA (reference sequence). The V gene end was trimmed by 3 bases and the J gene end by 5 bases; junction bases not matched to a gene: 9. CDR3 region: CSASPERGGRETQYF. CDR3 sequence (DNA): TGCAGTGCTAGTCCCGAGCGGGGGGGCCGGGAGACCCAGTACTTC.

This clone appeared once. This sample includes further DNA sequences coding for the same CDR3. The J gene is TRBJ1-1, the V gene TRBV7-9; TRBD1 might be the D (5 bases). Deletions cut 1 base from V and 2 bases from J, with 8 bases between. This CDR3 has 14 amino acids. Germline V gene sequence: CDR1 SEHNR, CDR2 FQNEAQ (reference sequence). CDR3 protein: CASSLGRGNTEAFF. CDR3 DNA sequence: TGTGCCAGCAGCTTAGGGAGGGGAAACACTGAAGCTTTCTTT.

The V and J genes are TRBV5-6 and TRBJ2-1, with 8 bases lining up with TRBD2. The CDR3 runs 17 residues. CDR1 is SGHDT, CDR2 YYEEEE, per germline. The V segment lost 2 bases and the J segment 7 bases; nucleotides outside the gene matches: 14. The CDR3 protein is CASSFGEGLVVLNEQFF. In nucleotides, the CDR3 is TGTGCCAGCAGCTTTGGGGAGGGACTAGTGGTGTTGAATGAGCAGTTCTTC.

This chain links TRBV3-1 (or the pseudogene TRBV3-2) with TRBJ2-7, with 10 bases fitting TRBD1. From germline, CDR1 is LGHDT and CDR2 YNNKEL (reference sequence). V shed 7 bases and J 7 bases; nucleotides not matched to a gene: 13. This CDR3 is built from 15 residues. CDR3 protein: CASTSGTGEWGEQYF. Here the CDR3 DNA reads TGTGCCAGCACCAGCGGGACAGGGGAATGGGGGGAGCAGTACTTC.

The rearrangement links TRBV12-3 or TRBV12-4 to TRBJ2-1; 7 bases agree with TRBD2. V lost 3 bases to trimming and J lost 9 bases; unmatched junction nucleotides: 5. This CDR3 is built from 13 residues. The CDR3 loop reads CASSLGGEGEQFF. In nucleotides, the CDR3 is TGTGCCAGCAGTTTGGGCGGGGAGGGTGAGCAGTTCTTC.